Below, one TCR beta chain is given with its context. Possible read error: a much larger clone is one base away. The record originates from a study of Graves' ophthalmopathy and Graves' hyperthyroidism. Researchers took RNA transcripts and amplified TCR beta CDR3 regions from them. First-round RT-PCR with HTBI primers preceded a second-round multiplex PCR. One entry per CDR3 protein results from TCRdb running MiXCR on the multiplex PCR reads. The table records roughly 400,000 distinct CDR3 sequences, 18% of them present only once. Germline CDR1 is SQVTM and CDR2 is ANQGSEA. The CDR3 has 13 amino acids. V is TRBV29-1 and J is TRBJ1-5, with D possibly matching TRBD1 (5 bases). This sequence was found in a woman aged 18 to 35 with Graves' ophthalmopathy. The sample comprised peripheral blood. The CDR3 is CNASRDGNQPQHF. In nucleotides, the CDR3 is TGCAACGCCTCCAGGGATGGGAATCAGCCCCAGCATTTT.